The 17 T cell receptor beta chains given below trace back to one sample, sequenced in a study of technical replicates of blood from four donors. Generated by immunoSEQ multiplex PCR, the TCRdb table keeps only in-frame clones and is missing some. The table includes 98,000 or so clones, 95% detected once. Source material: T cells isolated from PBMCs. Receptors originate from a human donor in good health.

This chain joins TRBV11-2 and TRBJ2-1; tentative D call: TRBD2 (6 bases). V lost 4 bases to trimming and J lost 9 bases, with 13 bases between them. Germline V gene sequence: CDR1 SGHAT, CDR2 FQNNGV. The CDR3 spans 13 residues. CDR3 residues: CASSSTVGGEQFF. The CDR3 coding sequence is TGTGCCAGCAGCTCAACCGTGGGGGGTGAGCAGTTCTTC.

In this sample, this clone turned up a few times. This chain joins TRBV9 and TRBJ1-2; 9 bases are shared with TRBD1. The CDR3 extends over 13 amino acids. In germline, CDR1 is SGDLS, CDR2 YYNGEE. The V segment lost 4 bases and the J segment 6 bases; nucleotides outside the gene matches: 4. The CDR3 DNA reads as TGTGCCAGCAGCATAGGACAGGGGAATGGCTACACCTTC. Translating gives CASSIGQGNGYTF.

The chain joins TRBV7-8 to TRBJ1-1; D is ambiguous. The CDR3 has 14 residues. Germline loops: CDR1 SGHVS, CDR2 FQNEAQ. V shed 3 bases and J shed 1 base, with 9 bases lying between them. The CDR3 spells CASSFGLSNTEAFF. As DNA, the CDR3 is TGTGCCAGCAGCTTTGGCTTATCGAACACTGAAGCTTTCTTT.

V usage is TRBV2 and J usage is TRBJ2-3, with TRBD2 matching 7 bases. CDR3 length equals 13 residues. V dropped 8 bases and J dropped 10; count of bases not matched to a gene: 12. The germline gives CDR1 SNHLY, CDR2 FYNNEI. In DNA, the CDR3 is TGTGCCAGCGTCCCGGGACTATCTTATGCGCAGTATTTT. Protein product: CASVPGLSYAQYF.

The chain has TRBV28 and TRBJ2-7; 8 bases are shared with TRBD1. The germline gives CDR1 MDHEN, CDR2 SYDVKM. V trimming: 6 bases; J trimming: 6 bases; junction bases outside the gene matches: 16. This CDR3 has 16 residues. The CDR3: CASRPPDRGERGEQYF. The CDR3 nucleotides are TGTGCCAGCAGACCGCCTGACAGGGGAGAAAGAGGCGAGCAGTACTTC.

The chain carries TRBV5-1 and TRBJ1-2; perhaps TRBD1 as D (6 bases). The CDR3 length is 13 residues. CDR1 and CDR2 from the germline V gene are SGHRS and YFSETQ. V lost 4 bases and J lost 4, with 11 bases in between. The CDR3 reads CASSPDSLYGYTF. CDR3 nucleotide sequence: TGCGCCAGCAGCCCGGACAGTCTCTATGGCTACACCTTC.

The chain links TRBV30 to TRBJ2-3; 10 nucleotides line up with TRBD2. The CDR3 spans 15 residues. The V gene's germline CDR1 is GTSNPN and CDR2 SVGIG (reference sequence). The junction had 2 bases not matched to a gene; V was cut back by 0 bases and J by 2 bases. CDR3 in amino acids: CAWSVLAGNTDTQYF. The CDR3 region has the DNA TGTGCCTGGAGTGTACTAGCGGGGAACACAGATACGCAGTATTTT.

The chain has TRBV2 and TRBJ1-1; 9 nucleotides match TRBD1. The CDR3 runs to 13 residues. Germline CDR1 is SNHLY and CDR2 is FYNNEI. Germline trimming cut 6 bases from V and 4 bases from J; bases unmatched to any gene: 3. CDR3 in amino acids: CASSEDRGTEAFF. The CDR3 bases are TGTGCCAGCAGCGAGGACAGGGGCACTGAAGCTTTCTTT.

The CDR3 DNA reads as TGTGCCAGCAGCCCAATTTGGGACAGGGACGAGGCTGAAGCTTTCTTT. The encoded protein is CASSPIWDRDEAEAFF. This chain joins TRBV6-6 and TRBJ1-1; TRBD1 matches 9 bases. The CDR3 runs 16 residues. Per germline, CDR1 MNHNY and CDR2 SVGAGI (reference sequence). V was pared by 6 bases and J by 6 bases, with 14 bases of the junction left unmatched.

The chain couples TRBV5-1 to TRBJ2-2; 8 positions match TRBD1. The CDR3 length is 15 residues. Germline V gives CDR1 SGHRS, CDR2 YFSETQ. V shed 7 bases and J 2 bases; nucleotides not matched to a gene: 7. The CDR3 nucleotides read TGCGCCAGCGACAGGGGCCTTTTAAACACCGGGGAGCTGTTTTTT. Translation gives CASDRGLLNTGELFF.

This chain uses TRBV6-5 with TRBJ2-5; 8 nucleotides agree with TRBD2. Judging by the DNA end, TRBJ2-7 fits better; the J call may be wrong. CDR1 and CDR2 from the germline V gene are MNHEY and SVGAGI. There are 15 residues in the CDR3. In nucleotides, the CDR3 is TGTGCCAGCAGTCCCACTAGCGGATCCTCCTACGAGCAGTACTTC. Protein sequence: CASSPTSGSSYEQYF.

The chain is built from TRBV28 and TRBJ2-5, with 8 bases fitting TRBD1. The CDR3 sequence is 15 residues long. Germline CDR1 MDHEN, CDR2 SYDVKM. Unmatched junction bases numbered 9, after V lost 5 bases and J lost 4 bases. CDR3 DNA sequence: TGTGCCAGCAGTAGCGACAGGGGTGGGGGAGAGACCCAGTACTTC. This codes for CASSSDRGGGETQYF.

The chain links TRBV9 to TRBJ1-5, with D perhaps matching TRBD1 (5 bases). The V gene lost 7 bases and the J gene lost 2 bases, with 28 bases spanning the gap. Germline V CDR1 and CDR2: SGDLS, YYNGEE. The CDR3 consists of 19 residues. The CDR3: CASPPVNNEGCGGNQPQHF. Here the CDR3 DNA reads TGTGCCAGCCCCCCGGTAAATAATGAGGGGTGCGGGGGCAATCAGCCCCAGCATTTT.

DNA of the CDR3: TGTGCCAGCAGCGGACTGAAGGGCGAGCACTACAATGAGCAGTTCTTC. Its translation: CASSGLKGEHYNEQFF. This chain connects TRBV28 to TRBJ2-1, with a weak D call TRBD2 (5 bases). CDR3 length: 16 residues. Trimming stripped 6 bases from V and 3 bases from J, with 18 bases between. Germline V gives CDR1 MDHEN, CDR2 SYDVKM.

The chain combines TRBV10-1 with TRBJ1-4; no reliable D call. CDR1 WNHNN and CDR2 SYGVQD come from the germline V gene (reference sequence). V was trimmed by 3 bases and J by 7 bases, leaving 9 bases between them. This CDR3 comprises 13 residues. The CDR3 nucleotides read TGCGCCAGCAGTGATGTGGCGGGTGAAAAACTGTTTTTT. This encodes CASSDVAGEKLFF.

The chain carries TRBV9 and TRBJ1-4, with D maybe TRBD1 (5 bases). V was cut by 4 bases and J by 7 bases, with 11 bases left in between. CDR3 length: 13 amino acids. Germline values: CDR1 SGDLS, CDR2 YYNGEE. CDR3 DNA: TGTGCCAGCAGCCAGCAGGGTGGTGAAAAACTGTTTTTT. It encodes CASSQQGGEKLFF.

The rearrangement links TRBV7-8 to TRBJ2-1; 12 bases map to TRBD2. The CDR3 sequence is 16 residues long. CDR1 and CDR2 (germline): SGHVS, FQNEAQ. The ends lost 5 bases at V and 7 bases at J; junction bases unmatched: 9. This CDR3 is CASSIRLAGEVNEQFF. Written as DNA, the CDR3 is TGTGCCAGCAGCATCCGACTAGCGGGAGAGGTAAATGAGCAGTTCTTC. Combining the CDR3 with reference TRBV7-8 and TRBJ2-1 gives the whole variable domain GAGVSQSPRYKVAKRGQDVALRCDPISGHVSLFWYQQALGQGPEFLTYFQNEAQLDKSGLPSDRFFAERPEGSVSTLKIQRTQQEDSAVYLCASSIRLAGEVNEQFFGPGTRLTVL.